This T cell receptor beta chain was captured by sequencing in a study of blood T cell repertoires in COVID-19. For the study at large: COVID-19 samples from acute and convalescent phases originated in the United States, Italy and Spain.

V was cut by 4 bases and J by 0 bases, with 12 bases left in between. Germline values: CDR1 MNHEY, CDR2 SVGAGI. CDR3 length: 16 amino acids. Authors' analysis steps: Estimates of nucleated cell counts were drawn from the amplification of reference gene primers. Profiled with immunoSEQ multiplex PCR; TCRdb holds only in-frame clones, not every one. V, J and clone size were drawn from that table, and D and trimming were deduced from the DNA. The profile shows roughly 65,000 clones, 65% to 80% of them singletons. The origin of this receptor is a human donor in a cohort sampled during active COVID-19. V usage is TRBV6-5 and J usage is TRBJ1-4, with D uncertain. Specimen: peripheral blood. CDR3 sequence: CASSSQTASTNEKLFF. The CDR3 DNA sequence: TGTGCCAGCAGTTCCCAAACAGCCTCAACTAATGAAAAACTGTTTTTT.